The entry that follows covers one T cell receptor (beta chain) sequence. Looked up from germline, CDR1 is LGHDT and CDR2 is YNNKEL (reference sequence). V lost 2 bases to trimming and J lost 6 bases, with 10 bases between them. CDR3 size: 14 residues. The sample belongs to a study of blood T cell repertoires in COVID-19. Looking at the study overall: Specimens from acute and convalescent COVID-19 originated in the United States, Italy and Spain.

In the source study's methods: Amplification from reference gene primers served as the basis for estimated nucleated cell counts. Only in-frame clones appear in the TCRdb table, and some are missing; sequencing was by immunoSEQ multiplex PCR. V and J calls and clone size are given by that table; D and trimming were obtained from the DNA. Among approximately 250,000 clones listed, 85% to 90% were seen once. Seattle patients were enrolled during active infection and followed longitudinally. Input material: peripheral blood. This chain connects TRBV3-1 (or the pseudogene TRBV3-2) to TRBJ2-2; D unclear. This receptor was taken from a woman in her sixties or seventies with COVID-19, enrolled during active disease. The CDR3: CASSQSVPAGELFF. In DNA form, the CDR3 reads TGTGCCAGCAGCCAATCGGTCCCGGCCGGGGAGCTGTTTTTT.